This T cell receptor beta chain was obtained from a study of identifying expanded T cells in peripheral blood. Sequenced by immunoSEQ multiplex PCR; TCRdb stores in-frame clones only, minus some. The table records 75,000 to 95,000 clones, about nine tenths of them present only once. The CDR3 totals 15 residues. From germline, CDR1 is SGDLS and CDR2 YYNGEE. V was clipped by 5 bases and J by 6 bases, with 21 bases between them. This clonotype originated in a person aged 18-69 years in good health. The J gene is TRBJ2-7, the V gene TRBV9, with D possibly called TRBD1 or TRBD2 (5 bases each). Sequencing input: blood. CDR3 bases: TGTGCCAGCAGTCTCTCCTCCGGGACCGCAGCCGAGCAGTACTTC. This translates into CASSLSSGTAAEQYF.